The 27 T cell receptor beta chains listed next were all sequenced from one sample in a study of cytomegalovirus exposure and HLA in healthy donors. Here immunoSEQ multiplex PCR was the method, and the copy in TCRdb shows in-frame clones only, minus some. The sample has 150,000 to 200,000 clones, about 82% seen once. The sample was PBMCs. The receptors were sampled from a woman aged 18 to 35 in good health and CMV-seronegative.

The V call is TRBV28, the J call TRBJ2-1; a possible D gene is TRBD2 (6 bases). Trimming pared 6 bases from V and 13 bases from J, leaving 13 bases between. CDR1 and CDR2 (germline): MDHEN, SYDVKM. This CDR3 is built from 11 residues. The CDR3 sequence: CASSMTRIQFF. DNA for the CDR3: TGTGCCAGCAGCATGACTAGAATCCAGTTCTTC.

The chain recombines TRBV6-4 with TRBJ2-1; TRBD2 might be the D (6 bases). This CDR3 is built from 13 residues. CDR1 and CDR2 from the germline V gene are MRHNA and SNTAGT. Trimming cost V 5 bases and J 9 bases, with 14 bases left between them. The CDR3 reads CASSPLARSEQFF. Written as DNA, the CDR3 is TGTGCCAGCAGTCCTCTAGCGCGGAGTGAGCAGTTCTTC.

This clone was seen a few times. V usage is TRBV10-2 and J usage is TRBJ2-1, with 9 bases that match TRBD2. V was pared by 4 bases and J by 1 base, with 2 bases of the junction left unmatched. CDR1 and CDR2 from the germline V gene are WSHSY and SAAADI. CDR3 length: 15 amino acids. CDR3 amino acids: CASSVAGGSYNEQFF. DNA for the CDR3: TGCGCCAGCAGTGTGGCGGGGGGGTCCTACAATGAGCAGTTCTTC.

A single count supports this clone. The rearrangement uses TRBV7-7 and TRBJ2-3, with 11 bases matching TRBD2. Looked up from germline, CDR1 is SSHAT and CDR2 is FNYEAQ (reference sequence). V shed 2 bases, J shed 2 bases, and the junction held 6 bases outside the gene matches. The CDR3 runs to 17 residues. This CDR3 reads CASSLRASGGSTDTQYF. CDR3 bases: TGTGCCAGCAGCTTAAGGGCTAGCGGGGGGTCCACAGATACGCAGTATTTT.

The chain uses TRBV5-3 and TRBJ1-3, with TRBD1 identical over 10 bases. TRBV5-3 is sorted into the ORF group, with uncertain function. V trimming: 4 bases; J trimming: 8 bases; junction bases outside the gene matches: 9. This CDR3 comprises 15 residues. CDR3 in amino acids: CARSTRDRGMDTIYF. CDR3 in DNA: TGTGCCAGAAGCACTCGGGACAGGGGTATGGACACCATATATTTT.

The chain employs TRBV4-1 and TRBJ2-5, with D possibly being TRBD1 (5 bases). Trimming took off 0 bases at V and 5 bases at J, with 22 bases between the two ends. CDR1 is MGHRA, CDR2 YSYEKL, per germline. This CDR3 contains 18 residues. CDR3 nucleotide sequence: TGCGCCAGCAGCCAAGATCCCCCCTTATTAGGGGTCGGGGAGACCCAGTACTTC. Protein product: CASSQDPPLLGVGETQYF.

V usage is TRBV15 and J usage is TRBJ1-4, with 10 bases matching TRBD1. Germline CDR1 reads LNHNV; CDR2 reads YYDKDF (reference sequence). The V gene end was trimmed by 8 bases and the J gene end by 7 bases; junction bases not matched to a gene: 7. There are 14 residues in the CDR3. CDR3 protein: CATRTTGGGEKLFF. The CDR3 DNA reads as TGTGCCACCCGCACGACAGGGGGCGGTGAAAAACTGTTTTTT.

The chain uses TRBV5-1 and TRBJ1-5; D might be TRBD1 (6 bases). Looked up from germline, CDR1 is SGHRS and CDR2 is YFSETQ. Between the trimmed V and J ends, which lost 2 bases and 8 bases, there was a span of 26 bases. The CDR3 contains 18 residues. CDR3 nucleotide sequence: TGCGCCAGCAGCTTTCGCCACCGGGGGGCCGTCGGGAGGAAGCCCCAGCATTTT. It encodes CASSFRHRGAVGRKPQHF.

J is TRBJ2-1 and V is TRBV5-8; D is unresolved. V was trimmed by 6 bases and J by 4 bases, leaving 5 bases between them. Germline values: CDR1 SGHTS, CDR2 YDEGEE. CDR3 length: 11 residues. CDR3 amino acids: CASIRYNEQFF. CDR3 DNA sequence: TGTGCCAGCATCCGTTACAATGAGCAGTTCTTC.

This clone is a singleton in its sample. The gene calls are TRBV5-4 and TRBJ1-4; unclear D gene. Germline CDR1 reads SGHNT; CDR2 reads YYREEE (reference sequence). The V and J ends lost 4 bases and 7 bases respectively, with 23 bases between them. This CDR3 has 17 residues. The CDR3 reads CASSTLPAGRRLEKLFF. Here the CDR3 DNA reads TGTGCCAGCAGCACCCTCCCGGCGGGCAGGAGGCTTGAAAAACTGTTTTTT.

The chain combines TRBV7-6 with TRBJ2-7, with TRBD1 identical over 8 bases. The V gene end was trimmed by 5 bases and the J gene end by 1 base; junction bases not matched to a gene: 7. The length of the CDR3 is 15 residues. Germline V lookup: CDR1 SGHVS, CDR2 FNYEAQ. As DNA, the CDR3 is TGTGCCAGCAGCCCTAAAAGGACAGGGTCCTACGAGCAGTACTTC. Translating it yields CASSPKRTGSYEQYF.

The chain employs TRBV5-4 and TRBJ1-6; 7 bases are a match to TRBD1. Germline values: CDR1 SGHNT, CDR2 YYREEE (reference sequence). This CDR3 is built from 15 residues. Trimming at V came to 0 bases and at J to 10 bases, leaving 7 bases not matched to a gene. This CDR3 reads CASSLARGLGSPLHF. CDR3 bases: TGTGCCAGCAGCTTGGCTAGGGGGCTAGGATCACCCCTCCACTTT.

The V gene is TRBV6-5, the J gene TRBJ2-7; 7 bases are a match to TRBD2. Germline values: CDR1 MNHEY, CDR2 SVGAGI. V was clipped by 8 bases and J by 5 bases; unmatched bases: 12. CDR3 size: 14 residues. CDR3 nucleotides: TGTGCCAGCGGGGGGGGGATCAGGTCGAACGAGCAGTACTTC. Translation: CASGGGIRSNEQYF.

The chain is built from TRBV2 and TRBJ1-1; D not certain. The ends were cut back, 8 bases at V and 1 base at J, with 14 bases in the middle. Germline CDR1 SNHLY, CDR2 FYNNEI. This CDR3 contains 14 residues. CDR3 bases: TGTGCCAGCCAGGCGAGCAGCGGGAACACTGAAGCTTTCTTT. This encodes CASQASSGNTEAFF.

This clone came up a few times. The gene calls are TRBV5-8 and TRBJ2-2; weak D call: TRBD1 (5 bases). V was pared by 0 bases and J by 7 bases, with 16 bases between. This CDR3 has 16 amino acids. Germline loops: CDR1 SGHTS, CDR2 YDEGEE. CDR3 nucleotides: TGTGCCAGCAGCTTGGCCGTAGGGGCCCTCAGCGGGGAGCTGTTTTTT. It is translated as CASSLAVGALSGELFF.

This chain connects TRBV18 to TRBJ2-7; 7 bases are shared with TRBD1. Germline CDR1 reads KGHSH; CDR2 reads LQKENI. V lost 1 base, J lost 3 bases, and 3 bases stayed unmatched. The length of the CDR3 is 14 residues. Written as DNA, the CDR3 is TGTGCCAGCTCACCACAAGGACAGGACTACGAGCAGTACTTC. This encodes CASSPQGQDYEQYF.

The count of this clone is one. The chain carries TRBV4-1 and TRBJ2-1; 7 bases fit TRBD1. The CDR3 covers 18 residues. Germline V gene sequence: CDR1 MGHRA, CDR2 YSYEKL. With V trimmed by 4 bases and J by 3 bases, 15 bases remained unmatched. CDR3 in DNA: TGCGCCAGCAGCCCATACGGCCCAGGGACAGCGGACTACAATGAGCAGTTCTTC. Translated, it gives CASSPYGPGTADYNEQFF.

This clone was observed a single time. This sequence joins TRBV10-3 and TRBJ2-3; possibly TRBD1 for D (6 bases). V was pared by 10 bases and J by 6 bases, with 14 bases between. In germline, CDR1 is ENHRY, CDR2 SYGVKD. CDR3 length: 12 residues. Here the CDR3 reads CATVTQGDTQYF. DNA of the CDR3: TGTGCCACTGTAACACAGGGTGATACGCAGTATTTT.

Remarks on this clone: Other DNA sequences in this specimen translate into the identical CDR3. The rearrangement links TRBV7-9 to TRBJ2-7; 8 positions match TRBD2. The CDR3 totals 12 residues. Germline V gene data show CDR1 as SEHNR and CDR2 as FQNEAQ (reference sequence). Trimming took 7 bases from V and 1 from J; bases not matched to a gene: 0. The CDR3 protein is CASTSGSYEQYF. CDR3 bases: TGTGCCAGCACTAGCGGGTCCTACGAGCAGTACTTC.

This clone was counted between two and nine times. The V gene is TRBV4-2, the J gene TRBJ1-1; D remains unclear. V shed 6 bases and J shed 7 bases, with 15 bases lying between them. The CDR3 has 13 amino acids. CDR1 and CDR2 from the germline V gene are LGHNA and YNFKEQ. CDR3 in amino acids: CASSPRVGGEAFF. The CDR3, as DNA: TGTGCCAGCAGTCCTAGAGTAGGCGGTGAAGCTTTCTTT.

The V call is TRBV6-1, the J call TRBJ2-1, with D possibly matching TRBD1 (6 bases). Trimming pared 1 base from V and 16 bases from J, leaving 17 bases between. The CDR3 totals 13 residues. CDR1 MNHNS and CDR2 SASEGT come from the germline V gene. Here the CDR3 reads CASSEVRDIKSFF. The CDR3 DNA sequence: TGTGCCAGCAGTGAAGTAAGGGACATAAAAAGCTTCTTC.

The rearrangement joins TRBV5-1 to TRBJ1-1; D uncertain. Trimming shortened V by 0 bases and J by 6 bases, and 9 bases separated the two germline ends. The CDR3 is made up of 13 amino acids. CDR1 is SGHRS, CDR2 YFSETQ, per germline. Here the CDR3 reads CASSLVVGAEAFF. For the CDR3, the DNA is TGCGCCAGCAGCTTGGTGGTTGGAGCTGAAGCTTTCTTT.

The chain joins TRBV12-5 to TRBJ1-3; D is uncertain. Germline V gene sequence: CDR1 LGHNT, CDR2 FRNRAP. V gave up 11 bases and J gave up 3 bases, with 14 bases separating them. This CDR3 comprises 13 residues. The CDR3 region is CAGESSGGNTIYF. The CDR3, as DNA: TGTGCTGGGGAGTCCTCGGGTGGAAACACCATATATTTT.

The rearrangement uses TRBV30 and TRBJ2-5, with 7 bases that match TRBD1. The junction had 1 base not matched to a gene; V was cut back by 7 bases and J by 2 bases. Germline loops: CDR1 GTSNPN, CDR2 SVGIG (reference sequence). CDR3 length: 11 amino acids. As DNA, the CDR3 is TGTGCCTCGGGACAGCAAGAGACCCAGTACTTC. Amino acid sequence: CASGQQETQYF.

The chain carries TRBV7-8 and TRBJ1-4, with TRBD1 matching over 9 bases. Unmatched junction bases numbered 6, after V lost 1 base and J lost 3 bases. There are 17 residues in the CDR3. CDR1 is SGHVS, CDR2 FQNEAQ, per germline. Written as DNA, the CDR3 is TGTGCCAGCAGCTTAGGAGGACAGGGGAGATCTAATGAAAAACTGTTTTTT. Translated: CASSLGGQGRSNEKLFF.

The V and J genes are TRBV7-9 and TRBJ2-2; TRBD2 aligns across 9 bases. The CDR3 length is 18 residues. Germline V gene data show CDR1 as SEHNR and CDR2 as FQNEAQ (reference sequence). V was pared by 5 bases and J by 6 bases, with 16 bases of the junction left unmatched. The CDR3 coding sequence is TGTGCCAGCAGCCCTAGCGGGACTAGCTTTTTGGTCGCCGGGGAGCTGTTTTTT. Protein sequence: CASSPSGTSFLVAGELFF.

The V and J genes are TRBV19 and TRBJ1-2, with 9 positions matching TRBD1. The CDR3 covers 15 residues. Germline V lookup: CDR1 LNHDA, CDR2 SQIVND (reference sequence). The V and J ends lost 3 bases and 2 bases, in that order; junction bases with no gene match: 4. CDR3 bases: TGTGCCAGTAGTATGTGGGACAGGGTAAACTATGGCTACACCTTC. Protein: CASSMWDRVNYGYTF.